The rows below give T cell receptor beta chains drawn from one sample of a study of T cell responses to AZD1222 COVID-19 vaccine. Only in-frame clones appear in the TCRdb table, and some are missing; sequencing was by immunoSEQ multiplex PCR. The sample consists of approximately 150,000 clones, around 90% of them appearing once. The input for sequencing was peripheral blood, taken 28 days after the second AZD1222 dose. Every receptor here comes from an adult who received the AZD1222 COVID-19 vaccine. Both conserved end residues are part of each CDR3. A D gene is named only where the DNA matches it firmly. Rows give clone size only sometimes, using once, few, many, or a class for an expanded clone.

D gene	J gene	clone size	V gene	CDR3 DNA	CDR3 protein
TRBD1	TRBJ1-2	NA	TRBV10-3	TGTGCCATCAGAGGGGGACAGGACTATGGCTACACCTTC	CAIRGGQDYGYTF
TRBD1	TRBJ1-2	few	TRBV7-9	TGTGCCAGCAGCTTAAACTCTAGAGGGGGCTCTGGTGGCTACACCTTC	CASSLNSRGGSGGYTF
TRBD1	TRBJ2-7	few	TRBV5-6	TGTGCCAGCAGCTGGGACAGGGGCCACGAGCAGTACTTC	CASSWDRGHEQYF
TRBD2	TRBJ2-7	NA	TRBV5-4	TGTGCCAGCCACTCGGGCGGGGGGGCTAACTACGAGCAGTACTTC	CASHSGGGANYEQYF
NA	TRBJ2-5	NA	TRBV7-3	TGTGCCAGCAGCTTAAAAGGGGATAGCGGCCAAGAGACCCAGTACTTC	CASSLKGDSGQETQYF
TRBD1	TRBJ1-2	NA	TRBV29-1	TGCAGCGTTGACCAGGGGGACTATGGCTACACCTTC	CSVDQGDYGYTF
NA	TRBJ2-1	once	TRBV12-5	TGTGCTAGTACCTTCGGCGCGGGAAGGGCCTACAATGAGCAGTTCTTC	CASTFGAGRAYNEQFF
TRBD1	TRBJ2-7	NA	TRBV6-6	TGTGCCAGCAGGAGAGGACAGGATTACTCCTACGAGCAGTACTTC	CASRRGQDYSYEQYF
TRBD1	TRBJ2-7	NA	TRBV7-9	TGTGCCAGCAGCTGGGACAGGGGATACGAGCAGTACTTC	CASSWDRGYEQYF
NA	TRBJ1-5	NA	TRBV3-1/TRBV3-2	TGTGCCAGCAGCCAGGCAAGGCAGAATCAGCCCCAGCATTTT	CASSQARQNQPQHF
TRBD2	TRBJ2-7	NA	TRBV28	TGTGCCAGCCACACTAGCGGGAGGGCGGGGGAGCAGTACTTC	CASHTSGRAGEQYF
NA	TRBJ2-1	NA	TRBV6-4	TGTGCCAGCAGTGACTCGAGGGGCATCTCCTCTGATGAGCAGTTCTTC	CASSDSRGISSDEQFF
TRBD1	TRBJ2-3	NA	TRBV27	TGTGCCAGCAGTTCGCACAGGGGGCGCACAGATACGCAGTATTTT	CASSSHRGRTDTQYF
TRBD2	TRBJ2-7	once	TRBV9	TGTGCCAGCAGCGTGGGGATGGCGGGAGGTCTGAACGAGCAGTACTTC	CASSVGMAGGLNEQYF